The clone carrying this T cell receptor beta chain was counted between two and nine times. Its antigen is still unknown. The CDR3 extends over 14 amino acids. Trimming removed 6 bases from V and 11 bases from J, with 20 bases in between. Germline values: CDR1 MNHEY, CDR2 SVGEGT. The sample belongs to a study of Ad26.COV2.S vaccination and SARS-CoV-2 variants. Whole-study results and caveats: Reports say spike-specific CD8+ and CD4+ T cell responses covered substantial breadth after vaccination.

This sample's treatment: roughly 20 received Ad26.COV2.S at low or high dose, single or two shots; five or six received placebo; per-sample allocation not given. Sample collection was performed on day 63 after the first vaccine or placebo injection. Wuhan-strain spike was delivered by a replication-incompetent Ad26 vector. The method was immunoSEQ multiplex PCR; TCRdb's version includes in-frame clones alone and lacks a portion of them. The data hold roughly 350,000 clones, with about nine tenths observed a single time. The sequence came from a person between 18 and 60 years old who received the Ad26.COV2.S COVID-19 vaccine or a placebo. V is TRBV6-2 or TRBV6-3 and J is TRBJ1-5; a weak D match, TRBD1 (5 bases). Sequencing was performed on peripheral blood, taken in a trial of Ad26.COV2.S vaccine versus placebo. CDR3: CASSWDRTLRTQHF. CDR3 nucleotides: TGTGCCAGCAGCTGGGACCGCACGCTTCGGACCCAGCATTTT.